These T cell receptor beta chains were read from a single sample in a study of T-cell memory formation after mild COVID-19. TCRdb re-called the 5' RACE reads with MiXCR, one entry per CDR3 protein. The table lists 220,000 or so distinct CDR3 sequences, over 9% of them singletons. Material: PBMCs or a T cell subset sorted from them (not recorded which). These TCRs come from a man younger than 35 who had mild COVID-19 (a few samples of this study predate the infection). Cell type and time point are not known. The conserved cysteine and the conserved F or W are not part of the CDR3 here.

cdr3_length j_call v_call cdr3_aa
13 TRBJ2-7 TRBV4-2 ASSQAGEGSYEQY
12 TRBJ2-3 TRBV2 ASTPGRGTDTQY
12 TRBJ1-1 TRBV20-1 SASLGGPNTEAF
12 TRBJ1-5 TRBV20-1 SASYQVGSQPQH
15 TRBJ2-3 TRBV7-8 ASSPPRYSGDTDTQY
13 TRBJ1-6 TRBV7-3 ASSLNRQPNSPLH
11 TRBJ2-5 TRBV5-1 ASSEGRRETQY
12 TRBJ1-4 TRBV5-4 ASSIRGYGEKLF
13 TRBJ1-4 TRBV4-3 ASSRSSGAREKLF
11 TRBJ1-1 TRBV5-1 ASSHRLGTEAF
14 TRBJ2-1 TRBV5-5 ASSPVGSISYNEQF
14 TRBJ2-1 TRBV5-4 ASSPELAGGPNEQF
14 TRBJ2-3 TRBV7-3 ASSNLKTSGTDTQY
10 TRBJ1-2 TRBV3-1 ASSPSGRGYT
12 TRBJ2-7 TRBV20-1 SAYLGQGTGEQY
12 TRBJ2-4 TRBV6-2/TRBV6-3 ASSYAGAKNIQY
11 TRBJ2-1 TRBV7-2 ASSLGQENEQF
12 TRBJ2-2 TRBV5-1 AGQRDGGSGELF
14 TRBJ1-1 TRBV12-3/TRBV12-4 ASSQDRPGGVTEAF
11 TRBJ2-5 TRBV19 ASSANVQETQY
15 TRBJ2-5 TRBV28 ASSSRISGRLQETQY
12 TRBJ2-7 TRBV7-2 ASSLSQGTYEQY
11 TRBJ2-1 TRBV7-2 ASTLHASDEQF
12 TRBJ2-1 TRBV12-3/TRBV12-4 ASALAGGPDEQF
12 TRBJ2-5 TRBV7-2 ASSSPGPQETQY
9 TRBJ2-7 TRBV20-1 SAPDRAHVS
15 TRBJ2-3 TRBV25-1 ASSEEGTSGGGDTQY
13 TRBJ1-5 TRBV5-1 ASSLEAGSNQPQH
9 TRBJ1-1 TRBV12-3/TRBV12-4 ASRKDRAAF
14 TRBJ1-6 TRBV9 ASSGLGTGGGSPLH
13 TRBJ2-3 TRBV20-1 SASRRTGGADTQY
11 TRBJ2-2 TRBV20-1 SARPAATGELF
13 TRBJ2-1 TRBV12-5 ASGRVPGLAMSQF
14 TRBJ1-6 TRBV9 ASSDGQAVYNSPLH
10 TRBJ2-5 TRBV2 ASSESPAAQY
11 TRBJ1-5 TRBV6-5 ASSSPGTGVQH
13 TRBJ1-1 TRBV7-2 ASSWGAGLDTEAF
12 TRBJ1-2 TRBV5-4 ASSLGGTGSGYT
12 TRBJ1-3 TRBV18 ASSPPLRDGTIY
12 TRBJ2-3 TRBV7-9 AGSPGQGTDTQY
10 TRBJ1-2 TRBV18 ASSARQYGYT
13 TRBJ1-1 TRBV20-1 SARGGLQGATEAF
13 TRBJ2-1 TRBV4-3 ASSVSRGSYNEQF
10 TRBJ2-3 TRBV7-9 ASSGPGDTQY
14 TRBJ1-3 TRBV29-1 SVESTGGGSGNTIY
13 TRBJ2-7 TRBV7-9 ASSHSGGRAYEQY
12 TRBJ1-1 TRBV5-1 ASSLGDSDTEAF
17 TRBJ1-1 TRBV20-1 SARDLRQAVDDLNTEAF
13 TRBJ1-5 TRBV12-3/TRBV12-4 ASRIPAGREQPQH
11 TRBJ1-1 TRBV5-1 ASSLDQVSEAF
15 TRBJ1-3 TRBV4-2 ASSRSKAGFSGNTIY
12 TRBJ1-5 TRBV20-1 SAIAGAVNQPQH
13 TRBJ1-3 TRBV7-2 ASSLAAGPGNTIY